The TCR beta chain under discussion was sequenced for a study of OX40 agonist ivuxolimab in advanced cancers. Overall study: Allowance was made for prior anti-PD-1, anti-PD-L1 or anti-CTLA-4 therapy, and 40% to 45% had some. Patients achieving partial responses numbered three: one hepatocellular carcinoma case and two cutaneous melanoma cases.

The V gene's germline CDR1 is SGHKS and CDR2 YYEKEE (reference sequence). V trimming: 4 bases; J trimming: 2 bases; junction bases outside the gene matches: 1. The CDR3 is 13 residues long. This clone appeared a few times. Antigen: not known. Study-level points and caveats: In CD8+ T cells, expanded clones were on average more numerous than in CD4+.

Data came from immunoSEQ multiplex PCR; TCRdb stores just in-frame clones and leaves some out. The data contain some 35,000 clones, roughly 80% of them seen just once; the ten biggest clones take up roughly 15%. Here the sequenced sample was CD4+ or CD8+ T cells sorted from blood, taken in a trial of the OX40 agonist ivuxolimab. V and J are TRBV5-5 and TRBJ2-7, with 9 bases lining up with TRBD1. The TCR was taken from an adult with an advanced solid tumor such as melanoma, head and neck, liver or kidney cancer. The CDR3, as DNA: TGTGCCAGCAGCCGACAGGGGGCCTACGAGCAGTACTTC. It is translated as CASSRQGAYEQYF.